The rows below give T cell receptor beta chains drawn from one sample of a study of blood T cell repertoires in COVID-19. The protocol was immunoSEQ multiplex PCR, while the TCRdb copy is restricted to in-frame clones and leaves out a portion. The sample lists approximately 230,000 clones, about nine tenths occurring once. The sample comprised PBMCs or T cells enriched from blood (not recorded which). These receptors originate from a young woman with acute COVID-19. Each CDR3 is given with its conserved first and last residue. The D gene is left open where the match is weak. Clone size is not always given. Where it is, it says once, few, many or a class for expanded clones.

size: few
D: TRBD2
V: TRBV29-1
J: TRBJ2-3
DNA: TGCAGCGTTGACGACGGGAGGCCAGATACGCAGTATTTT
CDR3: CSVDDGRPDTQYF

size: -
D: TRBD2
V: TRBV19
J: TRBJ2-1
DNA: TGTGCCAGTAGTGTACTAGCGAACGAGCAGTTCTTC
CDR3: CASSVLANEQFF

size: -
D: -
V: TRBV19
J: TRBJ2-5
DNA: TGTGCCAGTAGTATTTGGGACTCAGGCCGAGAGACCCAGTACTTC
CDR3: CASSIWDSGRETQYF

size: -
D: -
V: TRBV18
J: TRBJ1-1
DNA: TGTGCCAGCTCACCACCCCGAGACAGGCAGTGGGAAGCTTTCTTT
CDR3: CASSPPRDRQWEAFF

size: -
D: -
V: TRBV6-5
J: TRBJ1-4
DNA: TGTGCCAGCAGTCCCCTAAGATCAACTAATGAAAAACTGTTTTTT
CDR3: CASSPLRSTNEKLFF

size: -
D: TRBD2
V: TRBV9
J: TRBJ2-2
DNA: TGTGCCAGCAGCCCTACCCTAGCGGGGGGGCAACACGGGGAGCTGTTTTTT
CDR3: CASSPTLAGGQHGELFF

size: -
D: -
V: TRBV2
J: TRBJ1-3
DNA: TGTGCCACTACGAGCGGGTGGGGATTAAAATCTGGAAACACCATATATTTT
CDR3: CATTSGWGLKSGNTIYF

size: -
D: -
V: TRBV18
J: TRBJ1-5
DNA: TGTGCCAGCTCACCAAGGGAGATAGTAGAGCCCCAGCATTTT
CDR3: CASSPREIVEPQHF

size: -
D: -
V: TRBV6-5
J: TRBJ1-1
DNA: TGTGCCAGCAGTTACCTCGGGTACGCGGGGGCGACTGAAGCTTTCTTT
CDR3: CASSYLGYAGATEAFF

size: -
D: -
V: TRBV5-1
J: TRBJ1-6
DNA: TGCGCCAGCAGCGTACGGGACACCTATAATTCACCCCTCCACTTT
CDR3: CASSVRDTYNSPLHF

size: -
D: TRBD1
V: TRBV19
J: TRBJ1-4
DNA: TGTGCCAGTAGTTGGACAGGCAAAAATGAAAAACTGTTTTTT
CDR3: CASSWTGKNEKLFF

size: -
D: TRBD2
V: TRBV6-7
J: TRBJ2-7
DNA: TGTGCCAGCAGTTACGTCCCCCAGGGGGCGGTCCTAGCGGGAGGCTACGAGCAGTACTTC
CDR3: CASSYVPQGAVLAGGYEQYF

size: -
D: -
V: TRBV28
J: TRBJ2-2
DNA: TGTGCCAGCAGTTTGGCCTGGGACTTAAACACCGGGGAGCTGTTTTTT
CDR3: CASSLAWDLNTGELFF

size: -
D: TRBD1
V: TRBV7-6
J: TRBJ1-3
DNA: TGTGCCAGCAGCTTAGCAGTGGGACAGGGGCGAAACACCATATATTTT
CDR3: CASSLAVGQGRNTIYF

size: -
D: -
V: TRBV7-9
J: TRBJ1-1
DNA: TGTGCCAGCAGCCTGAACATCCCGGGGGCTTTCTTT
CDR3: CASSLNIPGAFF

size: -
D: -
V: TRBV28
J: TRBJ1-2
DNA: TGTGCCAGCAGTTCCTCGGACTATGGCTACACCTTC
CDR3: CASSSSDYGYTF

size: -
D: TRBD1
V: TRBV3-1/TRBV3-2
J: TRBJ1-1
DNA: TGTGCCAGCAGCCAGAAGCCCGGACAGGGGACTGAAGCTTTCTTT
CDR3: CASSQKPGQGTEAFF

size: -
D: -
V: TRBV15
J: TRBJ2-7
DNA: TGTGCCACCAGCGGGGGCGGGTTTAGTGCCTACGAGCAGTACTTC
CDR3: CATSGGGFSAYEQYF

size: -
D: -
V: TRBV20-1
J: TRBJ1-1
DNA: TGCAGTGCTAGGTCGACTGAAGCTTTCTTT
CDR3: CSARSTEAFF

size: -
D: -
V: TRBV24-1
J: TRBJ2-2
DNA: TGTGCCACCAGCCCTTGGCCTAACACCGGGGAGCTGTTTTTT
CDR3: CATSPWPNTGELFF

size: -
D: TRBD1
V: TRBV4-2
J: TRBJ1-2
DNA: TGTGCCAGCAGCCAATCCCCGGGACAGACATCGGGGGGCTACACCTTC
CDR3: CASSQSPGQTSGGYTF

size: -
D: -
V: TRBV6-6
J: TRBJ1-5
DNA: TGTGCCAGCAGTTCGAGCCTGGGAGGGGATCATCAGCCCCAGCATTTT
CDR3: CASSSSLGGDHQPQHF

size: -
D: -
V: TRBV4-3
J: TRBJ1-4
DNA: TGCGCCAGCAGCCAAGAGTCAGGGATAGGTGAAAAACTGTTTTTT
CDR3: CASSQESGIGEKLFF

size: -
D: TRBD2
V: TRBV10-2
J: TRBJ2-1
DNA: TGCGCCAGCAGTCGGACTAGCGGGGGGGCCGGGACCTACAATGAGCAGTTCTTC
CDR3: CASSRTSGGAGTYNEQFF